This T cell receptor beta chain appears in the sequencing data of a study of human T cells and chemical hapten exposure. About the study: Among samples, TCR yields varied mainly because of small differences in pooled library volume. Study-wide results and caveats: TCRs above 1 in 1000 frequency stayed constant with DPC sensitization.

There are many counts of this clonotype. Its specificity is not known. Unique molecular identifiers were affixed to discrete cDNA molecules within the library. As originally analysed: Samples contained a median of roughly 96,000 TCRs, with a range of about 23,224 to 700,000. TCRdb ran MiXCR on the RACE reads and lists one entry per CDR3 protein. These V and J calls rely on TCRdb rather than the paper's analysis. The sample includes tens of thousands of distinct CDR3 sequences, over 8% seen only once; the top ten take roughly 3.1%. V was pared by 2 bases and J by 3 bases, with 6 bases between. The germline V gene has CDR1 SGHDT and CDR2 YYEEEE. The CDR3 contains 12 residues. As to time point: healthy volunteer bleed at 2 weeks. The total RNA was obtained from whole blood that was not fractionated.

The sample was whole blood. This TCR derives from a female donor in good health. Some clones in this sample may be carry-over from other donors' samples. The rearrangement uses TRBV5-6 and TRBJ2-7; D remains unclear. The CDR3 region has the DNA TGTGCCAGCAGCTTACTGAGCTACGAGCAGTACTTC. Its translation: CASSLLSYEQYF. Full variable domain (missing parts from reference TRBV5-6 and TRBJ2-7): DAGVTQSPTHLIKTRGQQVTLRCSPKSGHDTVSWYQQALGQGPQFIFQYYEEEERQRGNFPDRFSGHQFPNYSSELNVNALLLGDSALYLCASSLLSYEQYFGPGTRLTVT.